The 2 T cell receptor beta chains below come from one sample, sequenced in a study of blood T cells in healthy people across ages (dated by TCRdb to between 2015 and 2016). The protocol used for the library was 5' RACE. TCRdb records Illumina HiSeq 2500 as the sequencer. A second about 6 to 11 cycle PCR used a sample-barcoded 5' primer and a J-beta primer mix. Using fastp trimming at Q25 and MiXCR clonotype assembly, TCRdb reanalyzed the public sequencing data and kept in-frame beta chains. Entries that share a CDR3 protein sequence are merged under the most common genes and DNA. The sample table lists under 800,000 distinct CDR3 sequences, roughly two fifths of them with a count of one. The ten largest account for more than 20% of the sample. Material for sequencing was blood. The receptor set was obtained from a woman in her sixties in good health.

The genes are TRBV20-1 and TRBJ2-1, with 9 bases aligning to TRBD1. V trimming: 6 bases; J trimming: 1 base; junction bases outside the gene matches: 4. The CDR3 contains 14 residues. Germline assignment: CDR1 DFQATT and CDR2 SNEGSKA (reference sequence). In DNA form, the CDR3 reads TGCAGTGCCCCCGGACAGGGGTCCTACAATGAGCAGTTCTTC. It translates to CSAPGQGSYNEQFF.

In the case of this clonotype: Since a much larger clone is just one base distant, this may be a read error. The chain has TRBV9 and TRBJ2-3, with 8 bases that match TRBD1. Losses at the gene ends were 0 bases for V and 3 bases for J; bases not matched to a gene: 6. This CDR3 is built from 16 residues. Looked up from germline, CDR1 is SGDLS and CDR2 is YYNGEE. The CDR3, as DNA: TGTGCCAGCAGCGTAGTTTGGACAGGGCAAACAGATACGCAGTATTTT. This codes for CASSVVWTGQTDTQYF.